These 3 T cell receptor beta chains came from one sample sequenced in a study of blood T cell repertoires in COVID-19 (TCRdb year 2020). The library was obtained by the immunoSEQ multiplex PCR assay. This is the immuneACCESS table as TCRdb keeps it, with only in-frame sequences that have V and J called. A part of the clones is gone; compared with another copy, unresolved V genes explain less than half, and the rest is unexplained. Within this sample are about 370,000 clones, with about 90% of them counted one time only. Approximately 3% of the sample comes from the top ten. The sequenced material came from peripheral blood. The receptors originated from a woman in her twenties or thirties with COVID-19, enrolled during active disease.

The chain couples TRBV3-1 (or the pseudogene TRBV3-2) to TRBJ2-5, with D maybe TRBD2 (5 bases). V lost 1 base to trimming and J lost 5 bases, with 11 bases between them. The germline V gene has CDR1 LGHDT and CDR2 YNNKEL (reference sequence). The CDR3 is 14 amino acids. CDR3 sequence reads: CASSQVRVRETQYF. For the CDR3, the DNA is TGTGCCAGCAGCCAAGTGCGGGTTAGGGAGACCCAGTACTTC.

In DNA form, the CDR3 reads TGTGCCAGCAGCCCTGGTTCGGGACAGGGGTTTCGCGAGCAGTACGTC. Protein: CASSPGSGQGFREQYV. The rearrangement joins TRBV7-9 to TRBJ2-7; 10 nucleotides match TRBD1. Germline CDR1 and CDR2: SEHNR and FQNEAQ (reference sequence). Trimming removed 5 bases from V and 6 bases from J; junction bases left unmatched: 13. The CDR3 is made up of 16 amino acids.

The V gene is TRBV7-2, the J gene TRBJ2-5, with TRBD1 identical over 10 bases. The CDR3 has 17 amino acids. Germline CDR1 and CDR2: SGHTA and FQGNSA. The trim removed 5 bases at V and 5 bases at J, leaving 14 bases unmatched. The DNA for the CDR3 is TGTGCCAGCAGCCCCCAGCTCCTGACAGGGGGCCAGGAGACCCAGTACTTC. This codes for CASSPQLLTGGQETQYF.